The clone carrying this T cell receptor beta chain was detected only a few times. No antigen is known for it. The CDR3 runs to 15 residues. Germline V gene sequence: CDR1 SNHLY, CDR2 FYNNEI. V gave up 6 bases and J gave up 0 bases, with 15 bases separating them. The entry originates in a study of T cell responses to AZD1222 COVID-19 vaccine. General observations from the study: Only after the peak T cell response were repertoires sampled. Once two AZD1222 doses were given, Spike-specific TCR breadth and depth went up. Just a handful of people given AZD1222 tested seropositive at baseline.

Profiled with immunoSEQ multiplex PCR; TCRdb holds only in-frame clones, not every one. The repertoire holds roughly 120,000 clones, with 92% as singletons. The sequenced sample was peripheral blood, obtained 28 days after the second AZD1222 dose. The source is an adult who received the AZD1222 COVID-19 vaccine. The V call is TRBV2, the J call TRBJ2-7, with D possibly matching TRBD1 (6 bases). The CDR3 nucleotides are TGTGCCAGCAGAGACCGACAGGTAGACTCCTACGAGCAGTACTTC. Translation: CASRDRQVDSYEQYF. The full variable domain, in which reference TRBV2 and TRBJ2-7 provide the parts outside the CDR3, is EPEVTQTPSHQVTQMGQEVILRCVPISNHLYFYWYRQILGQKVEFLVSFYNNEISEKSEIFDDQFSVERPDGSNFTLKIRSTKLEDSAMYFCASRDRQVDSYEQYFGPGTRLTVT.